This TCR beta chain derives from a study of CD8 T cells in ankylosing spondylitis. Study-wide findings and caveats: Characteristic, it appeared, of ankylosing spondylitis blood was a TCR beta motif of eight highly homologous variants. Matched ankylosing spondylitis synovial fluid reportedly showed significant enrichment of disease-linked clones.

This clonotype appeared a few times. Its antigen remains unknown. TCR beta libraries were made by quantitative 5'-RACE with molecular barcodes. TCRdb redid the calling of the 5' RACE reads with MiXCR, one entry per CDR3 protein. Of some 270,000 distinct CDR3 sequences listed, 18% are singletons. CDR1 and CDR2 from the germline V gene are SQVTM and ANQGSEA. This CDR3 is built from 15 residues. The V segment lost 0 bases and the J segment 9 bases; nucleotides outside the gene matches: 7. This clonotype originated in a male donor with ankylosing spondylitis or in good health (not recorded which). The genes are TRBV29-1 and TRBJ2-1, with 11 bases aligning to TRBD1. Sequenced material: blood, either unsorted or a sorted T cell fraction (not recorded which). This chain's CDR3 is CSVEDTDRGPSEQFF. The CDR3 region has the DNA TGCAGCGTTGAAGATACGGACAGGGGGCCAAGTGAGCAGTTCTTC.